This T cell receptor (beta chain) emerged from a study of cytomegalovirus exposure and HLA in healthy donors (dated by TCRdb to about 2017). Regarding the complete study: According to an earlier analysis of several hundred of the donors, 150 million to 200 million T cells yielded roughly 110 million unique TCR beta sequences and about 300 Gb of sequence data. In the later analysis, no new phenotypic data were used to find candidate immune exposures; instead, reliance was placed on TCR beta sequences and their occurrence across donors. The study used immunosequencing to profile the T cell repertoires of about 670 subjects and linked those repertoires to cytomegalovirus serostatus. HLA typing included class I and class II loci at four-digit resolution. Of the 300 to 500 genotyped donors, 80% to 90% were placed in the genetic ancestry cluster associated with self-reported Caucasian donors. The number of typed donors differed by locus: roughly 629-630 for A, B, C, DRB1 and DQB1; 500 to 550 for DQA1; around 610 for DPA1; and 400 to 480 for DPB1. The study combined high-throughput TCR immunosequencing, statistical association of individual TCRs with disease status, and machine learning to predict cytomegalovirus infection status. A later genetic analysis used genome-wide SNP genotypes for about 55% of the 666 donors, treating that subset as a discovery cohort. The aim of the study was to test whether cataloging public T cell receptors could identify signatures of past pathogen exposure. Donor age, sex, ethnicity and CMV serostatus were collected together with the repertoire data. In addition to the first cohort of roughly 700 subjects, a separate validation cohort of 120 different subjects was used. A later analysis re-examined previously published TCR beta repertoires from more than 600 donors and added high-resolution HLA genotyping to investigate patterns of TCR occurrence. An early release covering roughly 600 HLA-typed donors comprised roughly 300 gigabases of sequencing data and roughly 86 million unique TCR sequences. Every repertoire in the discovery cohort had been generated on one and the same sequencing platform. Among around 400 genotyped donors of the cohort, an average of about 220,000 unique TCR beta nucleotide sequences was sequenced per donor, of which 15% to 20% were non-productive. Four to six DR-DQ haplotypes were handled as single units for association and clustering, since linkage in the cohort was strong. An earlier analysis of approximately 640 of the donors applied high-throughput TCR beta sequencing to assess whether each TCR beta V gene segment acted as functional or pseudogenic. Findings and caveats that apply to the study as a whole: In both the original and validation cohorts, the classifier was reported to diagnose cytomegalovirus status with high specificity and sensitivity. HLA typing was unavailable for some donors at each locus, so association tests used only the typed subset. In a later analysis, several top co-occurrence clusters were reported to appear linked to parvovirus B19, influenza, CMV and Epstein-Barr virus. Strong co-occurrence of HLA alleles, especially DR and DQ, made assigning TCR associations to individual alleles difficult. A group of highly shared sequence variants was considered likely to be a technical artifact of the sequencing pipeline. In a later analysis, HLA-associated TCR beta chains showed more clonal expansion and lower generation probabilities than non-associated chains that were equally common. Across donors, most TCR sequences were observed very rarely, whereas some public TCRs were present in many individuals. The authors suggested that the approach could potentially be generalized to other disease states and immunological phenotypes. In a later analysis, about 16,000 TCR beta sequences were associated with specific HLA alleles at a false discovery rate of 0.05. The only immune exposure information available for the cohort was CMV serostatus. An earlier analysis of around 540 of the donors showed that most TCR beta V segments appeared in productive rearrangements either about 87% or about 30% of the time, which broadly matched IMGT annotations. A total of fewer than 200 TCR beta chains were listed by the study as associated with cytomegalovirus. A few of the identified cytomegalovirus-associated TCR beta chains were confirmed in vitro to be specific for cytomegalovirus antigens. In this cohort, only TCR beta chains were sequenced, and detectable features were limited by the absence of alpha or paired-chain data. Correlated functional status among segregating V segments might reflect linkage disequilibrium, but an unknown experimental factor could not be ruled out. The presence/absence analyses assumed that sequencing depth was roughly uniform across donors, and that assumption may not be true. In a later analysis, TCR association rates were found to vary across HLA loci, with the most associated TCRs seen for DRB1 alleles and the fewest for HLA-C alleles. A further reported finding was that TCR beta sequences accurately predicted the HLA-A and HLA-B alleles for most subjects in the first cohort. A later genetic analysis reported fewer N-insertions in productive TCRs among donors in an Asian-associated ancestry cluster than the approximately 670-donor mean. V-gene and J-gene trimming of TCR beta chains was associated with a missense DCLRE1C variant in a later genetic analysis, and the association was replicated in an independent cohort. According to a later analysis, most CMV-associated TCR beta chains appeared to be HLA-restricted, and the HLA associations seemed to be driven largely by CMV exposure. Because counts were too low, more than 15 rarely observed V segments, including chromosome 9 orphons, were excluded from the earlier analysis of 587 of the donors.

The library was obtained by the immunoSEQ multiplex PCR assay. For the multiplex PCR, a mixture combining 60 forward primers for TCR Vbeta segments and 13 reverse primers for TCR Jbeta segments was used. A multiplex PCR assay on genomic DNA amplified the CDR3 region of rearranged TCR beta genes. Amplified TCR beta libraries were sequenced as 87-base-pair reads on the Illumina HiSeq System. Concerning the study's data processing: Across the 500 to 700 repertoires, a later analysis counted some 81 million unique TCR beta chains, about 10 million of which were shared by at least two donors. Raw reads were error-corrected and collapsed into unique sequences with a nearest-neighbor algorithm that merged closely related sequences to remove PCR and sequencing errors. To assign V, D and J gene segments, CDR3 sequences were aligned to IMGT reference sequences. Each retained sequence needed at least a six-nucleotide match to both a V gene segment and a J gene segment. A rearrangement was called productive if the CDR3 had no stop codons and remained in frame with V and J, and every other rearrangement was called non-productive. CDR3 was defined according to IMGT convention as the region running from the second conserved V-encoded cysteine to the conserved J-encoded phenylalanine. Sequences without an unambiguous match to a single V gene segment were excluded from the earlier analysis of approximately 560 of the donors. An earlier analysis of 500 to 700 of the donors classified V segments as functional when productive rearrangements were above 56.7% and as segregating when the standard deviation between donors was above 5%. A statistical classification framework was built for diagnosing cytomegalovirus status from the catalog of TCR beta chain sequences. A later analysis assigned V and J genes by comparing TCR nucleotide sequences with IMGT/GENE-DB human TR gene sequences. The TCRdist pipeline was used in a later analysis to assign CDR3 sequences and most-parsimonious VDJ recombination scenarios. In a later analysis, each TCR beta chain was defined by its CDR3 amino acid sequence together with its V-gene family, and reads without a unique V-gene family were excluded. A later analysis removed roughly 590 highly shared, low-generation-probability nucleotide sequences to deal with suspected cross-contamination and a sequencing artifact. In a later analysis, a clonal expansion index was calculated for each public chain from normalized within-repertoire ranks of inferred template counts. In a later analysis, generation probabilities were computed with a VDJ recombination model fitted to out-of-frame rearrangements, and the resulting probabilities were checked against IGoR. A later analysis scored TCR-TCR, TCR-HLA and TCR-CMV co-occurrence with hypergeometric tests, applying a repertoire-size bias correction to TCR pairs. False discovery rates were estimated in a later analysis by permuting HLA or CMV assignments 20 times. In a later analysis, co-occurring TCRs were grouped with DBSCAN, and TCRdist sequence similarity was added when clustering was performed within HLA-allele-positive subsets. For co-occurrence clustering, repertoires with fewer than 30,000 or more than 120,000 public chains were excluded, along with five or six repertoires with anomalous nucleotide sharing. Drawn from immuneACCESS, this table holds only the in-frame rearrangements with V and J called that TCRdb kept. Clones are partly lost; checked studies trace under half to an unresolved V gene and leave the rest unexplained. The DNA gave D and trimming, while V, J and clone size come from that table. A total of some 100,000 clones appear in this sample, around 83% of them only once. The ten biggest clones cover roughly 1.2% of the sample.

On this clone itself: Its binding antigen is unknown. No much larger clone is present one base from it, and per-base qualities are unavailable.

The cohort comprised hundreds of healthy bone marrow donors. At the time of sampling, all cohort members were nominally healthy, though unrecorded immune exposures were likely present. The donor tested CMV seronegative, placing the donor among the 350 to 400 seronegative members of the cohort. Every donor gave a peripheral blood sample, and the peripheral blood mononuclear cells from that sample were used for TCR beta sequencing. The Qiagen DNeasy Blood Extraction Kit was used to extract genomic DNA from the blood cell samples. The sequenced sample was PBMCs. The receptor was derived from a woman between 18 and 29 years old in good health and CMV-seronegative.

The CDR3 amino acid sequence is: CASSFGTGHPPNEKLFF. The DNA sequence is TGTGCCAGCAGCTTCGGGACAGGTCATCCCCCTAATGAAAAACTGTTTTTT. The chain couples TRBV5-4 to TRBJ1-4; TRBD1 aligns with 8 central bases. Trimming leaves V shorter by 2 bases and J shorter by 3 bases, with the junction holding 9 bases beyond the gene matches. The CDR1 and CDR2 encoded by the germline V gene (reference sequence) are SGHNT and YYREEE. Including cysteine and phenylalanine, the CDR3 has 17 amino acids. The sequence is cut down to CDR3 DNA, 51 bases in frame from base 1.